Following are 32 T cell receptor beta chains from one sample sequenced in a study of spatial heterogeneity in lung cancer (dated by TCRdb to between 2018 and 2021). These receptors have no known antigen. Results the study describes overall, beyond this receptor: The tumor nonsynonymous mutation count correlated with the number of expanded alpha and beta TCRs within the tumor.

The library was generated by 5' RACE. The sequencer was a NextSeq 500. TCRdb trimmed the raw reads at Q25, called clones with MiXCR and kept productive beta chains. All rows with the same CDR3 protein become a single entry with the most common DNA and genes. Within this sample are 14,000 or so distinct CDR3 sequences, with over 3.5% of them counted one time only. Of the sample, about 18% is held by the ten largest clones. The time point label corresponds to: sample taken at primary tumor resection. The sequenced sample was lung tumor tissue, obtained at surgery. Receptors originate from a female donor with early-stage non-small cell lung cancer.

This clonotype is categorized as medium-sized. The gene calls are TRBV29-1 and TRBJ2-3; no definite D call. The CDR3 loop spans 11 amino acids. Looked up from germline, CDR1 is SQVTM and CDR2 is ANQGSEA. Trimming took off 6 bases at V and 1 base at J, with 5 bases between the two ends. CDR3 protein: CSVTRTDTQYF. For the CDR3, the DNA is TGCAGCGTGACCCGCACAGATACGCAGTATTTT.

This clonotype was seen at least ten times. The gene calls are TRBV10-3 and TRBJ2-5, with 9 bases fitting TRBD2. The CDR3 has 13 residues. Germline CDR1 and CDR2: ENHRY and SYGVKD. The chain's CDR3 is CAAGLAGQETQYF. In DNA form, the CDR3 reads TGTGCTGCTGGGCTAGCGGGACAAGAGACCCAGTACTTC.

This clonotype is medium-sized in the sample. This chain joins TRBV12-3 or TRBV12-4 and TRBJ2-3; D uncertain. Trimming pared 2 bases from V and 3 bases from J, leaving 0 bases between. CDR3 length: 11 residues. Here the CDR3 reads CASSLTDTQYF. The CDR3 region has the DNA TGTGCCAGCAGTTTAACAGATACGCAGTATTTT.

This clonotype has a count of ten or more. The chain couples TRBV7-2 to TRBJ2-3; perhaps D is TRBD1 or TRBD2 (6 bases each). The germline V gene has CDR1 SGHTA and CDR2 FQGNSA. Trimming cost V 2 bases and J 2 bases, with 8 bases left between them. The CDR3 is 14 residues long. CDR3 DNA sequence: TGTGCCAGCAGCTTACCGGGGGCCACAGATACGCAGTATTTT. Translated: CASSLPGATDTQYF.

There are many counts of this clonotype. The chain recombines TRBV4-3 with TRBJ1-4; unclear D gene. With 5 bases removed from V and 4 bases from J, the gap between germline ends came to 14 bases. The CDR3 has 15 amino acids. CDR1 is LGHNA, CDR2 YSLEER, per germline. The CDR3 here is CASSEQDLFNEKLFF. DNA of the CDR3: TGCGCCAGCAGCGAGCAGGACCTCTTTAATGAAAAACTGTTTTTT.

Ten or more counts support this clonotype. The V and J genes are TRBV7-9 and TRBJ2-2; D is undetermined. CDR3 length equals 14 residues. Germline loops: CDR1 SEHNR, CDR2 FQNEAQ (reference sequence). V lost 10 bases and J 3 bases, leaving 15 bases between the germline ends. In DNA form, the CDR3 reads TGTGCCAATTACGATGGCAGCTACACCGGGGAGCTGTTTTTT. This gives the protein CANYDGSYTGELFF.

This clonotype was counted ten times or more. The rearrangement uses TRBV5-1 and TRBJ1-1; a possible D gene is TRBD1 (5 bases). Deletions cut 2 bases from V and 8 bases from J, with 16 bases between. The length of the CDR3 is 14 residues. CDR1 is SGHRS and CDR2 is YFSETQ in the germline V gene. The CDR3 DNA reads TGCGCCAGCAGCTTCCAGCCCCACACAGGAGAAGCTTTCTTT. This translates into CASSFQPHTGEAFF.

This clonotype was seen repeatedly, ten times or more. The chain is built from TRBV28 and TRBJ1-2, with 7 bases lining up with TRBD1. Germline V gives CDR1 MDHEN, CDR2 SYDVKM. The CDR3 runs to 14 residues. With 7 bases clipped from V and 1 base from J, the junction kept 6 bases outside the gene matches. The DNA of the CDR3 is TGTGCCAGCATTAGGCAGGGGGGTAACTATGGCTACACCTTC. It translates to CASIRQGGNYGYTF.

This clonotype was seen at least ten times. The chain links TRBV10-2 to TRBJ1-1; 7 bases are shared with TRBD1. Germline values: CDR1 WSHSY, CDR2 SAAADI. The V and J ends lost 8 bases and 5 bases, in that order; junction bases with no gene match: 8. The CDR3 consists of 13 residues. CDR3 DNA: TGCGCCAGCGCCGGGACAGAGGGAACTGAAGCTTTCTTT. It specifies CASAGTEGTEAFF.

This clonotype came up many times. The V call is TRBV3-1, the J call TRBJ2-7; 11 nucleotides agree with TRBD2. V lost 5 bases to trimming and J lost 5 bases; unmatched junction nucleotides: 14. This CDR3 region has 17 residues. Germline V gene lookup returns CDR1 LGHDT and CDR2 YNNKEL (reference sequence). In nucleotides, the CDR3 is TGTGCCAGCAGCGATATACGTAGCGGGGGGGCTCAGAACGAGCAGTACTTC. Its translation: CASSDIRSGGAQNEQYF.

This clonotype has a handful of counts. This chain's CDR3 is CASSYSAGGADTQYF. DNA of the CDR3: TGTGCCAGCAGTTACTCCGCAGGCGGAGCAGATACGCAGTATTTT. This chain links TRBV6-5 with TRBJ2-3, with D unresolved. Trimming shortened V by 0 bases and J by 4 bases, and 11 bases separated the two germline ends. This CDR3 comprises 15 residues. Germline loops: CDR1 MNHEY, CDR2 SVGAGI.

In its sample, this clonotype was seen many times. The chain uses TRBV5-1 and TRBJ2-7; tentative D call: TRBD1 (6 bases). The germline V gene has CDR1 SGHRS and CDR2 YFSETQ. V was shortened by 4 bases and J by 0 bases, with 17 bases between the two germline ends. The CDR3 has 16 amino acids. CDR3 region: CASSREGGESSYEQYF. DNA of the CDR3: TGCGCCAGCAGCCGTGAAGGGGGAGAAAGCTCCTACGAGCAGTACTTC.

This clonotype was counted ten times or more. This chain connects TRBV4-2 to TRBJ1-4; the D is unclear. The germline gives CDR1 LGHNA, CDR2 YNFKEQ. The CDR3 consists of 15 residues. V lost 0 bases and J lost 5, with 10 bases in between. The CDR3 spells CASSQDQVKNEKLFF. CDR3 bases: TGTGCCAGCAGCCAAGATCAGGTCAAGAATGAAAAACTGTTTTTT.

This clonotype was recorded at least ten times. The V and J genes are TRBV5-1 and TRBJ1-1, with D hard to call. This CDR3 spans 14 amino acids. The ends were cut back, 0 bases at V and 5 bases at J, with 11 bases in the middle. The germline V gene encodes CDR1 SGHRS and CDR2 YFSETQ. Written as DNA, the CDR3 is TGCGCCAGCAGCTTGGAGGGTATGGGAACTGAAGCTTTCTTT. Translated, it gives CASSLEGMGTEAFF. The variable domain in full, completed from reference TRBV5-1 and TRBJ1-1, reads KAGVTQTPRYLIKTRGQQVTLSCSPISGHRSVSWYQQTPGQGLQFLFEYFSETQRNKGNFPGRFSGRQFSNSRSEMNVSTLELGDSALYLCASSLEGMGTEAFFGQGTRLTVV.

This clonotype was seen repeatedly, ten times or more. This chain links TRBV4-3 with TRBJ1-1; 7 positions match TRBD1. Germline trimming cut 1 base from V and 4 bases from J; bases unmatched to any gene: 12. Germline-derived CDR1 and CDR2 are LGHNA and YSLEER. The length of the CDR3 is 17 residues. DNA for the CDR3: TGCGCCAGCAGCCAAGCCCACATTGAGGGGGCCGGCACTGAAGCTTTCTTT. Protein sequence: CASSQAHIEGAGTEAFF.

This clonotype was picked up many times. J is TRBJ2-3 and V is TRBV24-1; TRBD1 matches 9 bases. This CDR3 comprises 19 residues. CDR1 is KGHDR and CDR2 is SFDVKD in the germline V gene. With V trimmed by 3 bases and J by 0 bases, 12 bases remained unmatched. CDR3 sequence: CATSDRGQGFLISTDTQYF. The CDR3 DNA sequence: TGTGCCACCAGTGATCGGGGACAGGGATTCCTCATAAGCACAGATACGCAGTATTTT.

Many counts were recorded for this clonotype. CDR3 in amino acids: CSVEPRNTEAFF. DNA of the CDR3: TGCAGCGTTGAACCCAGAAACACTGAAGCTTTCTTT. The chain combines TRBV29-1 with TRBJ1-1; no clear D gene. The CDR3 length is 12 residues. The germline gives CDR1 SQVTM, CDR2 ANQGSEA. With 2 bases removed from V and 2 bases from J, the gap between germline ends came to 6 bases. The whole variable domain, remainder taken from reference TRBV29-1 and TRBJ1-1, is SAVISQKPSRDICQRGTSLTIQCQVDSQVTMMFWYRQQPGQSLTLIATANQGSEATYESGFVIDKFPISRPNLTFSTLTVSNMSPEDSSIYLCSVEPRNTEAFFGQGTRLTVV.

The sample holds many counts of this clonotype. The chain joins TRBV27 to TRBJ2-2, with 10 positions matching TRBD1. CDR1 and CDR2 from the germline V gene are MNHEY and SMNVEV (reference sequence). The CDR3 is 18 amino acids. V was clipped by 6 bases and J by 4 bases; unmatched bases: 14. DNA of the CDR3: TGTGCCAGCAGCAATCTATTCCGGGACAGGGGATCCACCGGGGAGCTGTTTTTT. It specifies CASSNLFRDRGSTGELFF.

This clonotype occurred many times. The chain is built from TRBV5-1 and TRBJ1-6; TRBD1 is a possible D gene (6 bases). V shed 1 base and J shed 4 bases, with 9 bases lying between them. Germline values: CDR1 SGHRS, CDR2 YFSETQ. The CDR3 contains 15 residues. The CDR3 sequence: CASSLRGGYNSPLHF. The DNA of the CDR3 is TGCGCCAGCAGCTTGCGAGGGGGATATAATTCACCCCTCCACTTT.

There are many counts of this clonotype. J is TRBJ2-1 and V is TRBV10-3, with TRBD2 identical over 9 bases. This CDR3 region has 15 residues. The V and J ends lost 2 bases and 4 bases, in that order; junction bases with no gene match: 3. The germline V gene has CDR1 ENHRY and CDR2 SYGVKD. The chain's CDR3 is CAISEGSGGYNEQFF. CDR3 in DNA: TGTGCCATCAGTGAGGGTAGCGGGGGATACAATGAGCAGTTCTTC.

This clonotype appeared many times. The chain recombines TRBV2 with TRBJ2-1; D gene unclear. Germline CDR1 reads SNHLY; CDR2 reads FYNNEI. The CDR3 totals 13 residues. V was cut by 2 bases and J by 7 bases, with 9 bases left in between. The CDR3 reads CASSELARNEQFF. DNA of the CDR3: TGTGCCAGCAGTGAACTCGCGAGGAATGAGCAGTTCTTC. Looking up the rest from reference TRBV2 and TRBJ2-1 gives the full variable domain: EPEVTQTPSHQVTQMGQEVILRCVPISNHLYFYWYRQILGQKVEFLVSFYNNEISEKSEIFDDQFSVERPDGSNFTLKIRSTKLEDSAMYFCASSELARNEQFFGPGTRLTVL.

There are many counts of this clonotype. The rearrangement uses TRBV10-3 and TRBJ1-2, with 11 bases lining up with TRBD1. Germline V gene data show CDR1 as ENHRY and CDR2 as SYGVKD. This CDR3 has 15 amino acids. The J segment lost 7 bases and the V segment lost 0 bases, leaving 4 bases of the junction unmatched. As DNA, the CDR3 is TGTGCCATCAGTGAGTCGGGACAGGGGGGAAGTGGCTACACCTTC. Its translation: CAISESGQGGSGYTF.

This clonotype was seen at least ten times. The chain joins TRBV12-3 or TRBV12-4 to TRBJ2-3, with a tentative D call TRBD1 (6 bases). V lost 6 bases and J 3 bases, leaving 25 bases between the germline ends. The CDR3 spans 18 residues. The CDR3 nucleotides read TGTGCCAGCAGCCTTAGGGTTCCTCCGACAGGTGGGACAGATACGCAGTATTTT. This codes for CASSLRVPPTGGTDTQYF.

This clonotype was recorded many times. V gene TRBV5-1 combines with J gene TRBJ1-5; the D is unclear. Deletions cut 4 bases from V and 4 bases from J, with 9 bases between. The CDR3 length is 13 residues. CDR1 and CDR2 from the germline V gene are SGHRS and YFSETQ. DNA for the CDR3: TGCGCCAGCAGCCTAGGAATAAATCAGCCCCAGCATTTT. It encodes CASSLGINQPQHF.

This clonotype counts as medium-sized (0.01 to 0.1%). This chain links TRBV7-2 with TRBJ2-7; D could derive from TRBD1 or TRBD2 (6 bases each). Per the germline V gene, CDR1 is SGHTA and CDR2 is FQGNSA. CDR3 length: 15 residues. Deletions cut 6 bases from V and 3 bases from J, with 18 bases between. The CDR3 DNA reads as TGTGCCAGCAGTCTAATAGGGGGGATAATCTACGAGCAGTACTTC. Residues: CASSLIGGIIYEQYF. The entire variable domain, with the rest obtained from reference TRBV7-2 and TRBJ2-7, is as follows: GAGVSQSPSNKVTEKGKDVELRCDPISGHTALYWYRQSLGQGLEFLIYFQGNSAPDKSGLPSDRFSAERTGGSVSTLTIQRTQQEDSAVYLCASSLIGGIIYEQYFGPGTRLTVT.

This clonotype was recorded many times. The rearrangement joins TRBV5-1 to TRBJ2-5; TRBD1 matches at 9 bases. The CDR3 consists of 15 residues. Unmatched junction bases numbered 5, after V lost 3 bases and J lost 2 bases. Germline CDR1 is SGHRS and CDR2 is YFSETQ. CDR3 DNA: TGCGCCAGCAGCTCGGGGACAGGGAGGCAAGAGACCCAGTACTTC. Protein: CASSSGTGRQETQYF.

The chain uses TRBV18 and TRBJ2-1; TRBD2 matches at 11 bases. Unmatched junction bases numbered 5, after V lost 1 base and J lost 3 bases. The CDR3 has 17 amino acids. Germline V lookup: CDR1 KGHSH, CDR2 LQKENI. CDR3: CASSPRGTSGVYNEQFF. DNA of the CDR3: TGTGCCAGCTCACCACGGGGGACTAGCGGAGTCTACAATGAGCAGTTCTTC.

By frequency in the sample, this clonotype is medium-sized. V usage is TRBV15 and J usage is TRBJ1-4; 8 bases line up with TRBD1. Looked up from germline, CDR1 is LNHNV and CDR2 is YYDKDF (reference sequence). The CDR3 runs to 15 residues. V gave up 0 bases and J gave up 5 bases; unmatched junction bases: 2. The CDR3 bases are TGTGCCACCAGCAGAGATGACAGGGGCAATGAAAAACTGTTTTTT. It encodes CATSRDDRGNEKLFF. Complete variable domain (other parts from reference TRBV15 and TRBJ1-4): DAMVIQNPRYQVTQFGKPVTLSCSQTLNHNVMYWYQQKSSQAPKLLFHYYDKDFNNEADTPDNFQSRRPNTSFCFLDIRSPGLGDTAMYLCATSRDDRGNEKLFFGSGTQLSVL.

Sample share makes this clonotype medium-sized (0.01 to 0.1%). V usage is TRBV7-4 and J usage is TRBJ2-6; unclear D gene. Per the germline V gene, CDR1 is SGHVT and CDR2 is SQSDAQ. The CDR3 sequence is 16 residues long. The V gene lost 1 base and the J gene lost 0 bases, with 7 bases spanning the gap. The CDR3 sequence: CASSLVHLSGANVLTF. The CDR3 DNA is TGTGCCAGCAGCTTAGTACATCTCTCTGGGGCCAACGTCCTGACTTTC. Looking up the rest from reference TRBV7-4 and TRBJ2-6 gives the full variable domain: GAGVSQSPRYKVAKRGRDVALRCDSISGHVTLYWYRQTLGQGSEVLTYSQSDAQRDKSGRPSGRFSAERPERSVSTLKIQRTEQGDSAVYLCASSLVHLSGANVLTFGAGSRLTVL.

This clonotype showed up many times. V gene TRBV4-1 combines with J gene TRBJ1-4, with TRBD1 matching over 10 bases. After removal of 4 bases from V and 7 bases from J, the junction contained 6 bases not matched to a gene. The CDR3 extends over 15 amino acids. Germline V gene data show CDR1 as MGHRA and CDR2 as YSYEKL. As DNA, the CDR3 is TGCGCCAGCAGCCTGCCCGGGACAGGGGTTGAAAAACTGTTTTTT. Protein product: CASSLPGTGVEKLFF.

Within the sample, this clonotype is medium-sized. The chain couples TRBV7-9 to TRBJ1-1; a possible D gene is TRBD1 (5 bases). Germline V gives CDR1 SEHNR, CDR2 FQNEAQ (reference sequence). V was trimmed by 1 base and J by 3 bases, leaving 12 bases between them. The CDR3 sequence is 15 residues long. The DNA of the CDR3 is TGTGCCAGCAGCTTAGGGGGCATGGCGTACACTGAAGCTTTCTTT. Translating gives CASSLGGMAYTEAFF.

This clonotype was counted only a few times. The chain carries TRBV7-2 and TRBJ2-7; 7 nucleotides match TRBD2. V shed 3 bases, J shed 2 bases, and the junction held 7 bases outside the gene matches. The CDR3 totals 15 residues. Germline CDR1 and CDR2: SGHTA and FQGNSA. For the CDR3, the DNA is TGTGCCAGCAGCTTTCGGGCGGGGGTAGCCTACGAGCAGTACTTC. It translates to CASSFRAGVAYEQYF.